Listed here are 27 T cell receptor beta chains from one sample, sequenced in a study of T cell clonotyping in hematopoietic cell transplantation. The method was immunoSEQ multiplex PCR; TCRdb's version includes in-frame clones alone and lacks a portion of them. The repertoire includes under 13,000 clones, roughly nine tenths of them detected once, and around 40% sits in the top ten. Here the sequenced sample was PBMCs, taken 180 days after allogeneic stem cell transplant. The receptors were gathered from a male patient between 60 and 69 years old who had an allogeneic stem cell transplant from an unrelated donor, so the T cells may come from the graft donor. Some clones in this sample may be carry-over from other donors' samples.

The CDR3 nucleotides are TGTGCCAGCAGTGCTCCGGACCCACTGTTTTTT. It codes for CASSAPDPLFF. This rearrangement joins TRBV6-1 to TRBJ1-4; D unresolved. Trimming shortened V by 4 bases and J by 13 bases, and 10 bases separated the two germline ends. CDR1 is MNHNS and CDR2 is SASEGT in the germline V gene. CDR3 length: 11 amino acids.

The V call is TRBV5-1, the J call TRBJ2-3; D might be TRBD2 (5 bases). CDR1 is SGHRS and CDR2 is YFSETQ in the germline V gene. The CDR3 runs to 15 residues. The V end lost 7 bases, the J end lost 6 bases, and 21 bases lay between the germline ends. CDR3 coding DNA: TGCGCCAGCCGAGGGAGCGGTTCTGTGGTTGATACGCAGTATTTT. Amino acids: CASRGSGSVVDTQYF.

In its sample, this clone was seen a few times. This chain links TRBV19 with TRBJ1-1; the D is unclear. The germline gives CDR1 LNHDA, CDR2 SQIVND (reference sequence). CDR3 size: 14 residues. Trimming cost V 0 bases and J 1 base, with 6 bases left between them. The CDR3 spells CASSIDSPNTEAFF. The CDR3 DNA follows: TGTGCCAGTAGTATAGATTCACCGAACACTGAAGCTTTCTTT.

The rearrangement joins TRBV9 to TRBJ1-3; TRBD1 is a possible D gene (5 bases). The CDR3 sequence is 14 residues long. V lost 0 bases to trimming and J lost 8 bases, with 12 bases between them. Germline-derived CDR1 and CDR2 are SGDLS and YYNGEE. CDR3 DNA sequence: TGTGCCAGCAGCGTAGGGGGGTATGGGGACACCATATATTTT. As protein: CASSVGGYGDTIYF.

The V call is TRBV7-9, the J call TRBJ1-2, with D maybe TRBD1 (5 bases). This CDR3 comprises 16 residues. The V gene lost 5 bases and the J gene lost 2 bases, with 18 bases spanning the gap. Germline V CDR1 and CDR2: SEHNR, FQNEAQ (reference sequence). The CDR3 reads CASSPGLGGKNYGYTF. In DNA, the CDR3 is TGTGCCAGCAGCCCTGGGCTTGGGGGTAAGAACTATGGCTACACCTTC.

CDR3 nucleotide sequence: TGTGCCAGCAGTGTGTCTTCGAACACTGAAGCTTTCTTT. Its protein is CASSVSSNTEAFF. This chain uses TRBV6-4 with TRBJ1-1, with no clear D. V dropped 4 bases and J dropped 1 base, with 7 bases sitting between them. The CDR3 spans 13 residues. Germline values: CDR1 MRHNA, CDR2 SNTAGT.

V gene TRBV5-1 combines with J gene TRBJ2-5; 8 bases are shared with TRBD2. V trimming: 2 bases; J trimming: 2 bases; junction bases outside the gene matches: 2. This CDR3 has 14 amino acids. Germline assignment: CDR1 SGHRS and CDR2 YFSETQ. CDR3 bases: TGCGCCAGCAGCTTAGGGACTAGTCAAGAGACCCAGTACTTC. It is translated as CASSLGTSQETQYF.

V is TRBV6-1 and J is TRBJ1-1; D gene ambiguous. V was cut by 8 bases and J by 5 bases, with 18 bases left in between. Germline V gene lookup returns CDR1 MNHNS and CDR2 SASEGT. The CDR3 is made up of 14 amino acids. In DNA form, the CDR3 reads TGTGCCAGCCCTCCCGGAGGGCATGCGACTGAAGCTTTCTTT. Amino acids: CASPPGGHATEAFF.

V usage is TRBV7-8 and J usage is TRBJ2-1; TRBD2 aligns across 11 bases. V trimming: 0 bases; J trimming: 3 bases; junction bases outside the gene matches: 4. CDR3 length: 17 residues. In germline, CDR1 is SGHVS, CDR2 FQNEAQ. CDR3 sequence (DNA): TGTGCCAGCAGCTTAGCGCGACTAGCGGGGTACTACAATGAGCAGTTCTTC. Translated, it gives CASSLARLAGYYNEQFF. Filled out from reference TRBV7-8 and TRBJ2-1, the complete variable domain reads GAGVSQSPRYKVAKRGQDVALRCDPISGHVSLFWYQQALGQGPEFLTYFQNEAQLDKSGLPSDRFFAERPEGSVSTLKIQRTQQEDSAVYLCASSLARLAGYYNEQFFGPGTRLTVL.

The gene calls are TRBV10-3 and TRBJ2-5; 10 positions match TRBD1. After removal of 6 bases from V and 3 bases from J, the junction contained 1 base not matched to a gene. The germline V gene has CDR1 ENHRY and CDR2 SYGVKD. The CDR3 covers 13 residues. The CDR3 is CAIRGQGKETQYF. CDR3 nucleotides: TGTGCCATCAGGGGACAGGGGAAAGAGACCCAGTACTTC.

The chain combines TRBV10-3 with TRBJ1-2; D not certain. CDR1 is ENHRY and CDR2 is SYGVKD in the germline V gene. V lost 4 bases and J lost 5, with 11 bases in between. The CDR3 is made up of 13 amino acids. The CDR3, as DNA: TGTGCCATCAGTGGCAGCACCGAGTATGGCTACACCTTC. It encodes CAISGSTEYGYTF.

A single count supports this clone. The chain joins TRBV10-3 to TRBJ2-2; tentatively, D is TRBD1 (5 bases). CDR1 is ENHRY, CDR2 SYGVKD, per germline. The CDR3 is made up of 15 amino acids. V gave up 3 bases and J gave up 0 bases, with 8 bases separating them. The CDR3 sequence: CAISDMTANTGELFF. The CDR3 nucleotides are TGTGCCATCAGTGACATGACAGCGAACACCGGGGAGCTGTTTTTT.

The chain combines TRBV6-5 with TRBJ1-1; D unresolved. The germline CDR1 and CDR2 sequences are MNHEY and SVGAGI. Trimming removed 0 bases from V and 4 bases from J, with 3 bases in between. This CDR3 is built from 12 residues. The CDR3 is CASSYSPTEAFF. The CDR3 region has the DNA TGTGCCAGCAGTTACTCACCCACTGAAGCTTTCTTT.

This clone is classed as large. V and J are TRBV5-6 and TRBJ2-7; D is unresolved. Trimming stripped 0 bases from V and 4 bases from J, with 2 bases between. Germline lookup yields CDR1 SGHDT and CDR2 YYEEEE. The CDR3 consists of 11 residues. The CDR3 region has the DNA TGTGCCAGCAGCTTGGGGTACGAGCAGTACTTC. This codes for CASSLGYEQYF. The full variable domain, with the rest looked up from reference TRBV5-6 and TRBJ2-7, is DAGVTQSPTHLIKTRGQQVTLRCSPKSGHDTVSWYQQALGQGPQFIFQYYEEEERQRGNFPDRFSGHQFPNYSSELNVNALLLGDSALYLCASSLGYEQYFGPGTRLTVT.

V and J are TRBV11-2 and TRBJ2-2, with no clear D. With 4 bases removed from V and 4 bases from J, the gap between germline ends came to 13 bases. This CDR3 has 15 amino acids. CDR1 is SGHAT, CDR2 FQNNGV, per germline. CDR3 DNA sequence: TGTGCCAGCAGCTCTAGACCATCGGGCACCGGGGAGCTGTTTTTT. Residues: CASSSRPSGTGELFF.

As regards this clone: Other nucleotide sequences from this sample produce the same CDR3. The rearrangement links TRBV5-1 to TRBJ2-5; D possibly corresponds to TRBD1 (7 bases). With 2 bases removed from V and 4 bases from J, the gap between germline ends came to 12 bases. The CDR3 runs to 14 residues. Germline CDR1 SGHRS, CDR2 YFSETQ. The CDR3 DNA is TGCGCCAGCAGCTTAAGTCAGGGGGGAGAGACCCAGTACTTC. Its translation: CASSLSQGGETQYF.

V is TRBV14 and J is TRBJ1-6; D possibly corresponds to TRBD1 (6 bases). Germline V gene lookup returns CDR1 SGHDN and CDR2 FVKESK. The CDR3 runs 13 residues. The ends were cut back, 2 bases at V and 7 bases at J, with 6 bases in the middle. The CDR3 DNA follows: TGTGCCAGCAGCCAAACAGGGAATTCACCCCTCCACTTT. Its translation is CASSQTGNSPLHF.

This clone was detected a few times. CDR3 loop: CASSVADHLSEKLFF. The CDR3 bases are TGTGCCAGCAGCGTAGCAGACCATCTTAGTGAAAAACTGTTTTTT. The chain carries TRBV5-6 and TRBJ1-4, with D uncertain. This CDR3 has 15 amino acids. Germline assignment: CDR1 SGHDT and CDR2 YYEEEE. V lost 4 bases and J 7 bases, leaving 17 bases between the germline ends.

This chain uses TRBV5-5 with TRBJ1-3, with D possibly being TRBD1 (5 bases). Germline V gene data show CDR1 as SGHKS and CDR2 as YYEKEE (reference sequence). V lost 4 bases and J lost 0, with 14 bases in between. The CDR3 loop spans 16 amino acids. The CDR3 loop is CASSAGHGSSGNTIYF. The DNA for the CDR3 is TGTGCCAGCAGCGCCGGACACGGGAGCTCTGGAAACACCATATATTTT.

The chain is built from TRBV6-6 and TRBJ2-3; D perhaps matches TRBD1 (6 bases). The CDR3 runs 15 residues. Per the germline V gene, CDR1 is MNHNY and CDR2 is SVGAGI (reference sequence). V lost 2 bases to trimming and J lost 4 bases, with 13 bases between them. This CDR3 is CASSYAPQGPDTQYF. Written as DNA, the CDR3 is TGTGCCAGCAGTTACGCCCCCCAGGGGCCAGATACGCAGTATTTT.

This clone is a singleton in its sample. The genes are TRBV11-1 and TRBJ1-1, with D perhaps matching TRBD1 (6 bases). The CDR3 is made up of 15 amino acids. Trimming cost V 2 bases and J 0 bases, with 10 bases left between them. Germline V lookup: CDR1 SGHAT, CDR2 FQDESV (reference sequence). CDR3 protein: CASSLNGGLNTEAFF. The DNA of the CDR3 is TGTGCCAGCAGCTTAAACGGGGGGCTGAACACTGAAGCTTTCTTT.

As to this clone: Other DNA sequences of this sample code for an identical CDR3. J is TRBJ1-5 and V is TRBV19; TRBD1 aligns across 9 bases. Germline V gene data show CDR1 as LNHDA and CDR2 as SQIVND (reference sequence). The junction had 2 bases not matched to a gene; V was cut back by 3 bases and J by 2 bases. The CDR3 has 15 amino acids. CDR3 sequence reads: CASSIRQGGNQPQHF. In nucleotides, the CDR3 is TGTGCCAGTAGTATCCGACAGGGGGGCAATCAGCCCCAGCATTTT.

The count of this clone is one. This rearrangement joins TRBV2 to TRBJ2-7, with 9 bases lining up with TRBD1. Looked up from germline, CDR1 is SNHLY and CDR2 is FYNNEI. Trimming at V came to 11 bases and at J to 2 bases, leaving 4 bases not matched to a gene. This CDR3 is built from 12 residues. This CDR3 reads CASRTGAYEQYF. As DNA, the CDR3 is TGTGCCTCAAGGACAGGGGCCTACGAGCAGTACTTC.

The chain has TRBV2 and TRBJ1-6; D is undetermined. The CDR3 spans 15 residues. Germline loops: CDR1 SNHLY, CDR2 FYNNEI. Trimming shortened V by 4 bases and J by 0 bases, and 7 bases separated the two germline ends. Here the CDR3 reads CASSVQSSYNSPLHF. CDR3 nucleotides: TGTGCCAGCAGTGTGCAGAGCTCCTATAATTCACCCCTCCACTTT.

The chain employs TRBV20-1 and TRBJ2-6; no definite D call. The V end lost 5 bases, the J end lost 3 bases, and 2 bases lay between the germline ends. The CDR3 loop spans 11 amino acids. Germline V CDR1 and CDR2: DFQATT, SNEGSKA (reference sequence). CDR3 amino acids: CSAFGANVLTF. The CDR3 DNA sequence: TGCAGTGCTTTTGGGGCCAACGTCCTGACTTTC.

Here the CDR3 DNA reads TGTGCCAGCAGTGGGCTCGGGGAGTGGGGCTACACCTTC. This gives the protein CASSGLGEWGYTF. The chain recombines TRBV27 with TRBJ1-2; D not certain. The V gene's germline CDR1 is MNHEY and CDR2 SMNVEV (reference sequence). The V and J ends lost 5 bases and 8 bases respectively, with 15 bases between them. CDR3 length: 13 residues.

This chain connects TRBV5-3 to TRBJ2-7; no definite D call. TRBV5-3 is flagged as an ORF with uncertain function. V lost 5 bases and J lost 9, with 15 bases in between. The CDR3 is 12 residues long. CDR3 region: CARRYGRSRQYF. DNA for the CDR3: TGTGCCAGAAGATATGGACGGTCGCGGCAGTACTTC.